This T cell receptor (beta chain) was identified during a study of T-cell memory formation after mild COVID-19. Study at large: TCR clusters were largely donor specific.

Study results and limitations: The study found contracting CD4+ clones mainly in CM and EM and contracting CD8+ clones in EMRA. Clones that got smaller from day 15 to 85 had even CD4/CD8, while clones growing later tipped toward CD4+.

TCR alpha and TCR beta cDNA libraries carrying sample barcodes and UMIs came from 5'RACE with constant-segment primers. One entry per CDR3 protein, called by TCRdb with MiXCR from the 5' RACE reads. This table holds around 340,000 distinct CDR3 sequences, 21% found once. This clonotype was found a few times. Its antigen is unknown. This sequence was found in an adult woman who had mild COVID-19 (a few samples of this study predate the infection). Cell type and time point are not known. Sequencing was performed on PBMCs or a T cell subset sorted from them (not recorded which).

The DNA of the CDR3 is TGTGCCAGCAGCCCTCCCGGCCAGGTTGAGCAGTACTTC. It translates to CASSPPGQVEQYF. J is TRBJ2-7 and V is TRBV27; D unresolved. The CDR3 has 13 residues. The ends were cut back, 6 bases at V and 7 bases at J, with 16 bases in the middle. The germline CDR1 and CDR2 sequences are MNHEY and SMNVEV (reference sequence).